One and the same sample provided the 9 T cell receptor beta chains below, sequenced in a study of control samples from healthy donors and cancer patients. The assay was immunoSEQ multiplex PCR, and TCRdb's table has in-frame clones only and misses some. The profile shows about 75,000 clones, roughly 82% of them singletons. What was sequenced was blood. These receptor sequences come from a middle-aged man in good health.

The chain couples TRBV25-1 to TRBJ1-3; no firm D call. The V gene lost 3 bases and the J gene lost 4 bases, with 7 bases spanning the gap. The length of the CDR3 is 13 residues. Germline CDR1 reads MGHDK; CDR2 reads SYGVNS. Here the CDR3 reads CASSDSMGNTIYF. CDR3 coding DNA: TGTGCCAGCAGTGACAGCATGGGAAACACCATATATTTT.

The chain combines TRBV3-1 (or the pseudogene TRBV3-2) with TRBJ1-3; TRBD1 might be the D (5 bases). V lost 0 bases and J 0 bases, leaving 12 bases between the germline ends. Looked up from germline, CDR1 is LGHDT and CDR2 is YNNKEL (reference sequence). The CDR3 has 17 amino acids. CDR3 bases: TGTGCCAGCAGCCAAGACAGGGCCTTTCGCTCTGGAAACACCATATATTTT. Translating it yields CASSQDRAFRSGNTIYF.

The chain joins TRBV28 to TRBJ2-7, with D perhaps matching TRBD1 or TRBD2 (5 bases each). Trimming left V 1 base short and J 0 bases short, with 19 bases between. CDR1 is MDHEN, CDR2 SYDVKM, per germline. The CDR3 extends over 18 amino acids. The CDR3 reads CASSLSRGLGTLSYEQYF. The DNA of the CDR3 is TGTGCCAGCAGTTTATCCCGCGGGCTGGGGACCCTCTCCTACGAGCAGTACTTC.

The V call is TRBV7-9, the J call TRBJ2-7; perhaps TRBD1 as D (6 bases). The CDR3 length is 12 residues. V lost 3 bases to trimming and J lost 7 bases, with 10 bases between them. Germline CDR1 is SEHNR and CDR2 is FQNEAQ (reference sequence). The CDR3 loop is CASSFTRGEQYF. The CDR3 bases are TGTGCCAGCAGCTTTACGAGGGGGGAGCAGTACTTC.

Here the CDR3 DNA reads TGTGCCAGCAGCTTGCCTAGCGGGAGGAATTTGGATACGCAGTATTTT. It yields the protein CASSLPSGRNLDTQYF. V usage is TRBV5-5 and J usage is TRBJ2-3; 11 positions agree with TRBD2. The CDR3 extends over 16 amino acids. J was trimmed by 6 bases and V by 1 base; bases with no gene match: 7. Looked up from germline, CDR1 is SGHKS and CDR2 is YYEKEE (reference sequence).

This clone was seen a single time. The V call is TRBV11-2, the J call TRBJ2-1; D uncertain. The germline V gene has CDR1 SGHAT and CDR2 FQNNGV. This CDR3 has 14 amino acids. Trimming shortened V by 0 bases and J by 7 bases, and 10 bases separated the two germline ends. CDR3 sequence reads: CASSLDWMLNEQFF. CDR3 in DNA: TGTGCCAGCAGCTTAGATTGGATGTTAAATGAGCAGTTCTTC.

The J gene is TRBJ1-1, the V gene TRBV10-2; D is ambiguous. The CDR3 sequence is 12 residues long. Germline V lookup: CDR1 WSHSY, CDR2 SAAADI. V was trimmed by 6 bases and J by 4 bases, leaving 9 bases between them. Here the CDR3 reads CASRDSSTEAFF. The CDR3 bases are TGCGCCAGCAGGGACTCCAGCACTGAAGCTTTCTTT.

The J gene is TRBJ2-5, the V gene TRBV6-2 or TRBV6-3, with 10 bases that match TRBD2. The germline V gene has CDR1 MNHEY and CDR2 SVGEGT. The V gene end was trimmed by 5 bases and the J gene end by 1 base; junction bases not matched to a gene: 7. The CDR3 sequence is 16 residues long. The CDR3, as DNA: TGTGCCAGCAGTATAGCGGGAGGATTGGGCCAAGAGACCCAGTACTTC. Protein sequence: CASSIAGGLGQETQYF.

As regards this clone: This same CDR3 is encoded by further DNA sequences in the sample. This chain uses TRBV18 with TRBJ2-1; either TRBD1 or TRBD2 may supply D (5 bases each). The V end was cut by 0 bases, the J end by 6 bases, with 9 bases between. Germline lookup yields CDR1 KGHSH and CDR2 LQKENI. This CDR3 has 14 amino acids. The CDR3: CASSPPGPSNEQFF. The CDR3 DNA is TGTGCCAGCTCACCACCGGGACCATCCAATGAGCAGTTCTTC.